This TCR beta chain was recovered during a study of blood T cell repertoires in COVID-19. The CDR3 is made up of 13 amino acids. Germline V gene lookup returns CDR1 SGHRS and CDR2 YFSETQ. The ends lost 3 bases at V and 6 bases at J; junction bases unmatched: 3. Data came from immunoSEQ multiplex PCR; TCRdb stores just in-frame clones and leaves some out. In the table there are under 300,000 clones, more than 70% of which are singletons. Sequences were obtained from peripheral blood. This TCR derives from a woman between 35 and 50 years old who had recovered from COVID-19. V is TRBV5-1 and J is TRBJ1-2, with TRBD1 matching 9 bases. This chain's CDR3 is CASSSGQGDGYTF. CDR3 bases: TGCGCCAGCAGCTCGGGACAGGGCGATGGCTACACCTTC.